The 7 T cell receptor beta chains presented below share a single source sample, sequenced in a study of control samples from healthy donors and cancer patients. The assay was immunoSEQ multiplex PCR, and TCRdb's table has in-frame clones only and misses some. The table shows about 63,000 clones, with 85% occurring only once. Input material: blood. The receptors shown here come from a man aged 35-49 years in good health.

The CDR3 loop is CASSSVGTNTGELFF. CDR3 bases: TGTGCCAGCAGCAGCGTCGGGACTAACACCGGGGAGCTGTTTTTT. This chain uses TRBV5-6 with TRBJ2-2; D is possibly TRBD2 (6 bases). Trimming cost V 4 bases and J 2 bases, with 12 bases left between them. The CDR3 extends over 15 amino acids. Germline V lookup: CDR1 SGHDT, CDR2 YYEEEE.

Written as DNA, the CDR3 is TGTGCCGGAAGGCAGGTAACGAACACTGAAGCTTTCTTT. It is translated as CAGRQVTNTEAFF. This chain connects TRBV2 to TRBJ1-1; no definite D call. Deletions cut 11 bases from V and 1 base from J, with 14 bases between. The CDR3 is 13 residues long. Germline CDR1 and CDR2: SNHLY and FYNNEI.

This clone came up a few times. Different DNA sequences within this sample yield the same CDR3. V and J are TRBV6-4 and TRBJ2-1; 7 positions agree with TRBD2. V was pared by 0 bases and J by 1 base, with 0 bases of the junction left unmatched. Germline V CDR1 and CDR2: MRHNA, SNTAGT. The CDR3 totals 15 residues. The CDR3 sequence is CASSDSSGSYNEQFF. The CDR3 DNA reads as TGTGCCAGCAGTGACTCTAGCGGGTCCTACAATGAGCAGTTCTTC.

V and J are TRBV11-2 and TRBJ1-6; perhaps TRBD1 as D (5 bases). V shed 8 bases and J shed 5 bases, with 7 bases lying between them. Per germline, CDR1 SGHAT and CDR2 FQNNGV. The CDR3 is 12 amino acids. CDR3 sequence reads: CASGADNSPLHF. The CDR3 coding sequence is TGTGCCAGCGGGGCAGATAATTCACCCCTCCACTTT.

The chain combines TRBV11-2 with TRBJ2-3; no reliable D call. In germline, CDR1 is SGHAT, CDR2 FQNNGV. This CDR3 is 14 amino acids long. Between the trimmed V and J ends, which lost 2 bases and 5 bases, there was a span of 11 bases. The CDR3 nucleotides are TGTGCCAGCAGCTTATCCACAGCACGAGATACGCAGTATTTT. It yields the protein CASSLSTARDTQYF.

The chain employs TRBV11-3 and TRBJ1-3, with 8 bases aligning to TRBD1. The ends lost 3 bases at V and 0 bases at J; junction bases unmatched: 1. The germline V gene has CDR1 SGHNT and CDR2 YENEEA. The CDR3 is made up of 15 amino acids. The CDR3 reads CASSLGTGSGNTIYF. In DNA form, the CDR3 reads TGTGCCAGCAGCTTGGGGACAGGCTCTGGAAACACCATATATTTT.

The chain combines TRBV30 with TRBJ2-2, with D uncertain. V was clipped by 3 bases and J by 5 bases, with 1 base between them. The CDR3 has 10 amino acids. Germline lookup yields CDR1 GTSNPN and CDR2 SVGIG (reference sequence). The CDR3 is CAWRTGELFF. The CDR3 DNA is TGTGCCTGGAGGACCGGGGAGCTGTTTTTT.